The clone carrying this T cell receptor beta chain was detected a few times. What it recognizes is unknown. The donor population consisted of healthy HIV-negative adults with no recent acute infections or vaccinations. V lost 1 base and J 7 bases, leaving 15 bases between the germline ends. The CDR3 extends over 15 amino acids. Germline lookup yields CDR1 SGHDT and CDR2 YYEEEE. This sample stems from a study of shared clonotypes between healthy human individuals. Sequenced by immunoSEQ multiplex PCR; TCRdb stores in-frame clones only, minus some. The repertoire consists of approximately 2.5 million clones, with around 94% occurring once and the leading ten covering roughly 0.15%. Study-level results: Expectations were that clonotype sharing among donors would be affected by sequencing depth.

The clonotype comes from a young man in good health. The sequencing sample was made of naive CD4+ T cells sorted from blood. Subset specified: CD45RA+ positively selected. V and J are TRBV5-6 and TRBJ1-5; D perhaps matches TRBD1 (5 bases). The CDR3 DNA reads as TGTGCCAGCAGCTTGTCGAGGGGCGTAGGCCAGCCCCAGCATTTT. Protein sequence: CASSLSRGVGQPQHF.